This is a list of T cell receptor beta chains from one sample in a study of blood T cell repertoires in COVID-19. Assay used: immunoSEQ multiplex PCR; TCRdb lists only in-frame clones, some missing. The sample holds 210,000 or so clones, 84% seen once. Sequencing was done on a sample of peripheral blood. These receptors were obtained from a human donor in a cohort sampled during active COVID-19. Both conserved end residues are part of each CDR3. The order of the fields is clone size, J gene, D gene, V gene, CDR3 DNA, CDR3 protein. D genes are given only for firm matches. Rows give clone size only sometimes, using once, few, many, or a class for an expanded clone.

clone_size: -
j_call: TRBJ2-5
d_call: -
v_call: TRBV9
cdr3_nt: TGTGCCAGCAGCGTAGAGCCGGGACTCAGGGAGACCCAGTACTTC
cdr3_aa: CASSVEPGLRETQYF

clone_size: -
j_call: TRBJ2-1
d_call: -
v_call: TRBV28
cdr3_nt: TGTGCCAGCATTCCCGGGGGGCTGGTCAATGAGCAGTTCTTC
cdr3_aa: CASIPGGLVNEQFF

clone_size: -
j_call: TRBJ2-7
d_call: -
v_call: TRBV6-1
cdr3_nt: TGTGCCAGCAGTGATGGGGGGAACAGCTACGAGCAGTACTTC
cdr3_aa: CASSDGGNSYEQYF

clone_size: -
j_call: TRBJ1-3
d_call: -
v_call: TRBV11-2
cdr3_nt: TGTGCCAGCAGCGTTACAGGAAACACCATATATTTT
cdr3_aa: CASSVTGNTIYF

clone_size: many
j_call: TRBJ1-6
d_call: -
v_call: TRBV4-2
cdr3_nt: TGTGCCAGCAGGGGACAAGGACAACAGAATTCACCCCTCCACTTT
cdr3_aa: CASRGQGQQNSPLHF

clone_size: -
j_call: TRBJ1-5
d_call: TRBD1
v_call: TRBV7-3
cdr3_nt: TGTGCCAGCAGCTTAAAGGGGCGACAGGGAAATCAGCCCCAGCATTTT
cdr3_aa: CASSLKGRQGNQPQHF

clone_size: -
j_call: TRBJ1-5
d_call: -
v_call: TRBV3-1/TRBV3-2
cdr3_nt: TGTGCCAGCAGCCAAGATCCGCGGGGAGCCCAGCATTTT
cdr3_aa: CASSQDPRGAQHF

clone_size: -
j_call: TRBJ2-7
d_call: -
v_call: TRBV30
cdr3_nt: TGTGCCTGGAGTGTTTCTGCAGGAGGTGAGCAGTACTTC
cdr3_aa: CAWSVSAGGEQYF

clone_size: -
j_call: TRBJ2-3
d_call: -
v_call: TRBV7-2
cdr3_nt: TGTGCCAGCAGCACCAGGGTTGGTACGCAGTATTTT
cdr3_aa: CASSTRVGTQYF

clone_size: -
j_call: TRBJ1-5
d_call: -
v_call: TRBV6-6
cdr3_nt: TGTGCCAGCAGTTACTCGACTGCGGATCAGCCCCAGCATTTT
cdr3_aa: CASSYSTADQPQHF

clone_size: -
j_call: TRBJ2-7
d_call: -
v_call: TRBV7-8
cdr3_nt: TGTGCCAGCAGCTTAGTCCAGGGAAACTCCTACGAGCAGTACTTC
cdr3_aa: CASSLVQGNSYEQYF

clone_size: -
j_call: TRBJ1-6
d_call: TRBD1
v_call: TRBV3-1/TRBV3-2
cdr3_nt: TGTGCCGGCGGGACAGGGGAATCACCCCTCCACTTT
cdr3_aa: CAGGTGESPLHF

clone_size: -
j_call: TRBJ2-2
d_call: -
v_call: TRBV6-5
cdr3_nt: TGTGCCAGCAGTTACGCGGGGACCGGGGAGCTGTTTTTT
cdr3_aa: CASSYAGTGELFF

clone_size: -
j_call: TRBJ1-2
d_call: TRBD1
v_call: TRBV30
cdr3_nt: TGTGCCTGGAGTTCGCCGACAGGGAACTATGGCTACACCTTC
cdr3_aa: CAWSSPTGNYGYTF

clone_size: -
j_call: TRBJ1-4
d_call: -
v_call: TRBV27
cdr3_nt: TGTGCCAGCAGTTTCAGGTTGGCTAATGAAAAACTGTTTTTT
cdr3_aa: CASSFRLANEKLFF

clone_size: -
j_call: TRBJ2-4
d_call: TRBD2
v_call: TRBV7-3
cdr3_nt: TGTGCCAGCAGCTTATTGGGAGGGATGGTCCAGTACTTC
cdr3_aa: CASSLLGGMVQYF

clone_size: -
j_call: TRBJ2-1
d_call: TRBD2
v_call: TRBV10-1
cdr3_nt: TGCGCCAGCAGTGAGTCGGCGGGGGAAATGTACAATGAGCAGTTCTTC
cdr3_aa: CASSESAGEMYNEQFF

clone_size: -
j_call: TRBJ1-1
d_call: -
v_call: TRBV29-1
cdr3_nt: TGCAGCGTCGAAACCCTGGCGGGCACTGAAGCTTTCTTT
cdr3_aa: CSVETLAGTEAFF

clone_size: many
j_call: TRBJ2-1
d_call: TRBD2
v_call: TRBV15
cdr3_nt: TGTGCCACCAGCAGACGGCACTTGAGGACTAGCGGAGTAATCAATGAGCAGTTCTTC
cdr3_aa: CATSRRHLRTSGVINEQFF

clone_size: -
j_call: TRBJ2-1
d_call: -
v_call: TRBV19
cdr3_nt: TGTGCCAGTAGTTCCCCGGGTAGGGGGAACCACAATGAGCAGTTCTTC
cdr3_aa: CASSSPGRGNHNEQFF

clone_size: -
j_call: TRBJ1-3
d_call: -
v_call: TRBV19
cdr3_nt: TGTGCCAGTACACGCGGGGCTGGAAACACCATATATTTT
cdr3_aa: CASTRGAGNTIYF

clone_size: -
j_call: TRBJ2-7
d_call: TRBD2
v_call: TRBV24-1
cdr3_nt: TGTGCCACCAGTGCCCTAGCGGGAGGGGAGCAGTACTTC
cdr3_aa: CATSALAGGEQYF

clone_size: -
j_call: TRBJ1-5
d_call: TRBD1
v_call: TRBV20-1
cdr3_nt: TGCAGTGCTAGTGGACAGGGGGGACATAGCAATCAGCCCCAGCATTTT
cdr3_aa: CSASGQGGHSNQPQHF

clone_size: -
j_call: TRBJ1-1
d_call: TRBD1
v_call: TRBV7-9
cdr3_nt: TGTGCCAGCAGCTTAGCTGGGACAGGTAACACTGAAGCTTTCTTT
cdr3_aa: CASSLAGTGNTEAFF

clone_size: -
j_call: TRBJ2-6
d_call: TRBD1
v_call: TRBV24-1
cdr3_nt: TGTGCCACCAGTGATGCCCGACAGGGTATCTCTGGGGCCAACGTCCTGACTTTC
cdr3_aa: CATSDARQGISGANVLTF

clone_size: -
j_call: TRBJ2-2
d_call: -
v_call: TRBV13
cdr3_nt: TGTGCCAGCAGCCAAAGCGGTTACACCGGGGAGCTGTTTTTT
cdr3_aa: CASSQSGYTGELFF

clone_size: few
j_call: TRBJ1-1
d_call: -
v_call: TRBV7-3
cdr3_nt: TGTGCCAGCAGCTTACAGGGGCCGAACACTGAAGCTTTCTTT
cdr3_aa: CASSLQGPNTEAFF

clone_size: -
j_call: TRBJ1-1
d_call: -
v_call: TRBV5-1
cdr3_nt: TGCGCCAGCAGCTTACCTGGCCCGAACACTGAAGCTTTCTTT
cdr3_aa: CASSLPGPNTEAFF

clone_size: -
j_call: TRBJ2-7
d_call: -
v_call: TRBV5-1
cdr3_nt: TGCGCCAGCAGACACCCGGCTAGGAGCTCCTACGAGCAGTACTTC
cdr3_aa: CASRHPARSSYEQYF

clone_size: once
j_call: TRBJ2-2
d_call: -
v_call: TRBV2
cdr3_nt: TGTGCCAGCACCCTACGGACAGCGACCGGGGAGCTGTTTTTT
cdr3_aa: CASTLRTATGELFF

clone_size: -
j_call: TRBJ2-7
d_call: -
v_call: TRBV28
cdr3_nt: TGTGCCAGCAGTTTATGGGGCAGGGGGACTGAGCAGTACTTC
cdr3_aa: CASSLWGRGTEQYF

clone_size: -
j_call: TRBJ2-5
d_call: TRBD2
v_call: TRBV18
cdr3_nt: TGTGCCACCCTGAACGGGGGGCAAGAGACCCAGTACTTC
cdr3_aa: CATLNGGQETQYF

clone_size: -
j_call: TRBJ1-5
d_call: -
v_call: TRBV6-6
cdr3_nt: TGTGCCAGCAGTAAACTCCGAGATAGCAATCAGCCCCAGCATTTT
cdr3_aa: CASSKLRDSNQPQHF

clone_size: -
j_call: TRBJ1-1
d_call: -
v_call: TRBV28
cdr3_nt: TGTGCCAGCAGCCCCGATAGGGGGACTGAAGCTTTCTTT
cdr3_aa: CASSPDRGTEAFF